This T cell receptor beta chain was retrieved from a study of radiation and T cells in renal cell carcinoma. Study outcomes and limitations: Top tumor clonotypes rose in blood 2 weeks post-radiation, then contracted.

Using immunoSEQ multiplex PCR, the repertoire was profiled, and TCRdb retains in-frame clones only, with some absent. Here the sample spans 45,000 to 65,000 clones, over 70% being singletons. In regard to this clone: Its specificity is not known.

As for time point: baseline pretreatment blood. Documented treatment: 15 Gy SBRT to primary tumor, nephrectomy 4 weeks later. This CDR3 has 11 residues. CDR1 and CDR2 from the germline V gene are GTSNPN and SVGIG (reference sequence). V was trimmed by 3 bases and J by 6 bases, leaving 6 bases between them. The chain links TRBV30 to TRBJ2-1; no clear D gene. This sample comprised blood, obtained from a patient whose treatment included radiotherapy and nephrectomy. The clonotype comes from a man aged 60 to 69 with renal cell carcinoma. This chain's CDR3 is CAWRRGNEQFF. CDR3 sequence (DNA): TGTGCCTGGAGGCGAGGCAATGAGCAGTTCTTC.